A selection of T cell receptor beta chains follows, all from one sample in a study of graft-versus-host responses after intestinal transplantation. TCRdb's copy holds only in-frame clones and misses some; the assay was immunoSEQ multiplex PCR. The sample consists of approximately 89,000 clones, 90% to 95% of them appearing once. For these TCRs, the target antigens are not known. This specimen was unstimulated CD8+ T cells sorted from spleen or lymph node cells, taken before transplant. These receptors originate from a human donor who was the organ donor for an intestinal transplant. CDR3s include the opening cysteine and the closing phenylalanine or tryptophan. A D gene is named only where the DNA matches it firmly. The listing skips clone size in some rows; elsewhere it reads once, few, many or a size class.

DNA	CDR3	size	J	D	V
TGCGCCAGCAGCCTTGTTGGGGGGACTGAAGCTTTCTTT	CASSLVGGTEAFF	.	TRBJ1-1	.	TRBV4-3
TGTGCCAGCAGCACCAGACCCCCTTGGGCCGATGGCTACACCTTC	CASSTRPPWADGYTF	.	TRBJ1-2	.	TRBV5-4
TGTGCCAGTAGTATGTCGACAATCGAGGGCTACACCTTC	CASSMSTIEGYTF	.	TRBJ1-2	.	TRBV19
TGTGCCAGCAGTTTATCGGGACAAACTTATCAGCCCCAGCATTTT	CASSLSGQTYQPQHF	.	TRBJ1-5	.	TRBV27
TGTGCCTGGAGTGTACAAAGGGGGTGTCGGTGCGGCTACACCTTC	CAWSVQRGCRCGYTF	few	TRBJ1-2	.	TRBV30
TGTGCCAGCAGTTATCGGCGGGGCTATCAGCCCCAGCATTTT	CASSYRRGYQPQHF	.	TRBJ1-5	.	TRBV6-6
TGTGCCAGCAGTACTACACTAGCGGGTACCTACAATGAGCAGTTCTTC	CASSTTLAGTYNEQFF	few	TRBJ2-1	TRBD2	TRBV28
TGTGCCAGCAGGCCACCGGGGAACGGAAATTCACCCCTCCACTTT	CASRPPGNGNSPLHF	.	TRBJ1-6	.	TRBV4-2
TGTGCCAGCAGCCGGGACAGGGGAGGGCAGCCCCAGCATTTT	CASSRDRGGQPQHF	.	TRBJ1-5	TRBD1	TRBV13
TGTGCCAGCAGTTTGGGGGGGGGCGTAGGGCCAGAGACCCAGTACTTC	CASSLGGGVGPETQYF	.	TRBJ2-5	.	TRBV27